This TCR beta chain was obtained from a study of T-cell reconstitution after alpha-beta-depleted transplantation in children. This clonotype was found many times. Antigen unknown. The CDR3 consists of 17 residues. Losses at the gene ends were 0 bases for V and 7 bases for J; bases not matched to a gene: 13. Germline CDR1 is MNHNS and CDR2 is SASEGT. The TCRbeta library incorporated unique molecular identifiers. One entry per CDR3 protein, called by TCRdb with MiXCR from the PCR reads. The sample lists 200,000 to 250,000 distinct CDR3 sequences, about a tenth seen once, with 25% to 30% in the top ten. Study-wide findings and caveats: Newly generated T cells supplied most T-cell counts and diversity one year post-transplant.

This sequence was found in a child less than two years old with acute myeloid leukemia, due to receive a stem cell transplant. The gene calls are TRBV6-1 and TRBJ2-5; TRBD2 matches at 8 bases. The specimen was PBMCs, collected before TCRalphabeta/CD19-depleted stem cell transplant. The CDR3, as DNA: TGTGCCAGCAGTGAAGCGAGCGGGAGCGGCCTCCAGGGGACCCAGTACTTC. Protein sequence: CASSEASGSGLQGTQYF.